The T cell receptor (beta chain) under discussion was sequenced for a study of blood T cell repertoires in COVID-19. V lost 2 bases and J 5 bases, leaving 12 bases between the germline ends. The CDR3 totals 14 residues. Germline CDR1 MNHEY, CDR2 SMNVEV (reference sequence). Assay used: immunoSEQ multiplex PCR; TCRdb lists only in-frame clones, some missing. Among about 52,000 clones listed, approximately 84% were seen once. A single count supports this clone. The clonotype originates from a human donor with active COVID-19. The donor label of this sample is uncertain. The sample was peripheral blood. The chain is built from TRBV27 and TRBJ1-1; D not resolved. DNA of the CDR3: TGTGCCAGCAGTTTAATCGGGGTTCGGACTGAAGCTTTCTTT. Its translation is CASSLIGVRTEAFF.